This TCR beta chain emerged from a study of T cells in localized non-small cell lung cancer. V trimming: 7 bases; J trimming: 4 bases; junction bases outside the gene matches: 11. Germline V CDR1 and CDR2: MNHGY, SAAAGT. The CDR3 sequence is 15 residues long. Concerning this clone: Its antigen is as yet unknown.

Overall study results and limits: In uninvolved adjacent lung, T cell clonality reached its highest value, exceeding tumor. Only one tumor region was sequenced, so heterogeneity remains possible. With higher T cell density in blood came longer overall survival.

Neighbouring lung, lacking atypia, was collected no less than 2 cm away from the tumor margin. TCRdb keeps only in-frame clones here, not all; method: immunoSEQ multiplex PCR. The table has fewer than 1,500 clones, around a fifth seen once. This clonotype was obtained from a woman between 35 and 75 years old with stage I lung adenocarcinoma. The starting material was normal lung tissue next to the tumor, obtained before any cancer treatment. This chain connects TRBV6-8 to TRBJ2-7, with 9 bases lining up with TRBD1. The CDR3 is CASTTWGQGGYEQYF. The CDR3 nucleotides are TGTGCCAGCACAACCTGGGGACAGGGAGGGTACGAGCAGTACTTC.